These T cell receptor beta chains were read from a single sample in a study of control samples from healthy donors and cancer patients. Generated by immunoSEQ multiplex PCR, the TCRdb table keeps only in-frame clones and is missing some. The table lists roughly 170,000 clones, 80% to 95% of them singletons. The specimen sequenced was blood. Receptor source: a woman aged 40 to 55 in good health. The CDR3 runs from the conserved cysteine through the conserved F or W. The D gene is left open where the match is weak. A clone size is listed for some rows: how often the clone was seen (once, few, many), or a class if it is expanded.

clone_size d_call j_call v_call cdr3_nt cdr3_aa
. . TRBJ2-7 TRBV4-1 TGCGCCAGCAGCCACGACGACAGGTGGTACGAGCAGTACTTC CASSHDDRWYEQYF
. TRBD2 TRBJ2-1 TRBV11-2 TGTGCCAGCAGCTTAGATGGGGTAGCGGGGAGAGTTAATGAGCAGTTCTTC CASSLDGVAGRVNEQFF
. . TRBJ1-2 TRBV3-1/TRBV3-2 TGTGCCAGCAGCCAAGATCTCGGTTTGGGAGGCTACACCTTC CASSQDLGLGGYTF
. . TRBJ1-2 TRBV12-3/TRBV12-4 TGTGCCAGCAGGATCATAGGGCCCTGGACCTTC CASRIIGPWTF
. . TRBJ2-6 TRBV11-2 TGTGCCAGCAGCCAAGCATCTGGGGCCAACGTCCTGACTTTC CASSQASGANVLTF
. . TRBJ1-2 TRBV6-5 TGTGCCAGCGCCTTAAAGGGGTCCGGCTACACCTTC CASALKGSGYTF
. . TRBJ1-5 TRBV7-9 TGTGCCAGTGCGGCTTATAGCAATCAGCCCCAGCATTTT CASAAYSNQPQHF
few . TRBJ1-5 TRBV28 TGTGCCAGCAGTCTTGGACTGTATCAGCCCCAGCATTTT CASSLGLYQPQHF
. . TRBJ2-3 TRBV2 TGTGCCAGAGGGGGGCGGAGCACAGATACGCAGTATTTT CARGGRSTDTQYF
. . TRBJ1-6 TRBV4-1 TGCGCCAGCAGCTTCTCCCCGGACGGGCTCTATTCACCCCTCCACTTT CASSFSPDGLYSPLHF
. TRBD1 TRBJ1-1 TRBV19 TGTGCCAGTCACCAGGGACAGGCGAACACTGAAGCTTTCTTT CASHQGQANTEAFF
. . TRBJ1-5 TRBV7-9 TGTGCCAGCAGCTCAGAACAGGAGCCCCAGCATTTT CASSSEQEPQHF
. . TRBJ1-1 TRBV2 TGTGCCAGCAGTGAAAGCCTCGGAACAGTTGAAGCTTTCTTT CASSESLGTVEAFF
. . TRBJ1-1 TRBV12-3/TRBV12-4 TGTGCCAGCAGTCCCCGGCACACTGAAGCTTTCTTT CASSPRHTEAFF
. TRBD1 TRBJ1-6 TRBV5-4 TGTGCCAGCAGCGGGACAGGTTATAATTCACCCCTCCACTTT CASSGTGYNSPLHF
. . TRBJ1-1 TRBV6-5 TGTGCCAGCTTTCAAGGCCTGAACACTGAAGCTTTCTTT CASFQGLNTEAFF
. . TRBJ1-1 TRBV2 TGTGCCAGCAGTGAAGGCAGGGGATACACTGAAGCTTTCTTT CASSEGRGYTEAFF
once . TRBJ1-5 TRBV11-2 TGTGCCAGCAGGTCTCCGGGTCAGCCCCAGCATTTT CASRSPGQPQHF
. . TRBJ1-5 TRBV5-5 TGTGCCAGCAGCTTGGTCCCGAGAAGCAATCAGCCCCAGCATTTT CASSLVPRSNQPQHF
. TRBD1 TRBJ2-2 TRBV4-2 TGTGCCAGCAGCAAAGGGACAGGCGAAGCCGGGGAGCTGTTTTTT CASSKGTGEAGELFF
. TRBD1 TRBJ2-7 TRBV28 TGTGCCAGCAGTCTGAGCACAATACAGGGGGGTACCTACGAGCAGTACTTC CASSLSTIQGGTYEQYF
. TRBD2 TRBJ2-3 TRBV11-2 TGTGCCAGCAGCTCGACTAGCGGGGGGGCCACAGATACGCAGTATTTT CASSSTSGGATDTQYF
. TRBD1 TRBJ1-5 TRBV7-2 TGTGCCAGCAGCTTATTTACAGGGGGGGGCAATCAGCCCCAGCATTTT CASSLFTGGGNQPQHF
. TRBD1 TRBJ1-1 TRBV5-1 TGCGCCAGCAGCTTTATAGGGCAGGGGGACACTGAAGCTTTCTTT CASSFIGQGDTEAFF
. . TRBJ1-6 TRBV5-1 TGCGCCAGCAGCTTGCGTCTGGCAGGGACTAATAATTCACCCCTCCACTTT CASSLRLAGTNNSPLHF
. . TRBJ2-7 TRBV4-2 TGTGCCAGCAGCCCAGACAGGAGCTCCTACGAGCAGTACTTC CASSPDRSSYEQYF
. . TRBJ2-3 TRBV11-2 TGTGCCAGCAGCTTAGCCGCAGGAGCTAAGTTGACAGATACGCAGTATTTT CASSLAAGAKLTDTQYF
. . TRBJ2-2 TRBV5-1 TGCGCCAGCAGCTTGGGTACTATCGGGGAGCTGTTTTTT CASSLGTIGELFF
. TRBD2 TRBJ2-3 TRBV5-1 TGCGCCAGCAGCTCCAGAGAAGCGGGGGGACCAGATACGCAGTATTTT CASSSREAGGPDTQYF
. . TRBJ1-2 TRBV6-1 TGTGCCAGCAGTGAAGACGGGGGCTATGGCTACACCTTC CASSEDGGYGYTF
. . TRBJ1-2 TRBV20-1 TGCAGTGCTACCGGGGGGGCAGGCTACGTCTTC CSATGGAGYVF
. . TRBJ1-5 TRBV25-1 TGTGCCAGCACATCCGTTTTCTGGACAGTGCCTAATCAGCCCCAGCATTTT CASTSVFWTVPNQPQHF
. TRBD1 TRBJ1-2 TRBV5-1 TGCGCCAGCAGCTTTCGCGCAGGGGGCGGCTATGGCTACACCTTC CASSFRAGGGYGYTF
. . TRBJ2-7 TRBV3-1/TRBV3-2 TGTGCCAGCAGCCAAGGCTTGAGGGCCGAGCAGTACTTC CASSQGLRAEQYF
. TRBD1 TRBJ1-1 TRBV15 TGTGCCACCAGCAGAGATGTTTGGCGACAGGGTGACCGCAGGGACACTGAAGCTTTCTTT CATSRDVWRQGDRRDTEAFF
. . TRBJ2-2 TRBV24-1 TGTGCCACCAGTGATTCCGGGGCTGGCACCGGGGAGCTGTTTTTT CATSDSGAGTGELFF